The next 27 T cell receptor beta chains were all read from a single sample in a study of OX40 agonist ivuxolimab in advanced cancers. Profiling relied on immunoSEQ multiplex PCR, and the TCRdb table lists in-frame clones only, not all of them. The repertoire consists of tens of thousands of clones, with more than 75% occurring once and the leading ten covering 0.24%. Material: CD4+ or CD8+ T cells sorted from blood, obtained in a trial of the OX40 agonist ivuxolimab. Receptors originate from an adult with an advanced solid tumor such as melanoma, head and neck, liver or kidney cancer.

The chain employs TRBV12-5 and TRBJ2-1; 14 bases line up with TRBD2. This CDR3 comprises 17 residues. J lost 10 bases, V lost 4 bases, and 12 bases had no gene match. CDR1 and CDR2 from the germline V gene are LGHNT and FRNRAP. The DNA for the CDR3 is TGTGCTAGTGGTTACAGATCCGGGACTAGCGGGAGTGGGGAGCAGTTCTTC. Translating it yields CASGYRSGTSGSGEQFF.

This chain joins TRBV5-1 and TRBJ2-7; D gene unclear. The CDR3 spans 13 residues. The V gene lost 0 bases and the J gene lost 5 bases, with 9 bases spanning the gap. Germline lookup yields CDR1 SGHRS and CDR2 YFSETQ. CDR3 bases: TGCGCCAGCAGCTTGGGGTACAGTGACGAGCAGTACTTC. It encodes CASSLGYSDEQYF. The full variable domain, its missing parts supplied by reference TRBV5-1 and TRBJ2-7, is KAGVTQTPRYLIKTRGQQVTLSCSPISGHRSVSWYQQTPGQGLQFLFEYFSETQRNKGNFPGRFSGRQFSNSRSEMNVSTLELGDSALYLCASSLGYSDEQYFGPGTRLTVT.

The CDR3 protein is CASSPRLAYEQYF. The DNA of the CDR3 is TGTGCCAGCAGTCCCCGATTGGCCTACGAGCAGTACTTC. V and J are TRBV16 and TRBJ2-7; D gene ambiguous. V dropped 6 bases and J dropped 2 bases, with 11 bases sitting between them. Germline CDR1 is KGHSY and CDR2 is FQNENV. CDR3 length equals 13 residues.

The chain carries TRBV5-1 and TRBJ2-2; D tentatively reads TRBD1 or TRBD2 (5 bases each). From germline, CDR1 is SGHRS and CDR2 YFSETQ. The CDR3 runs 15 residues. Trimming took 3 bases from V and 5 from J, leaving 14 bases between them. CDR3: CASSSSNEGTGELFF. The CDR3 DNA sequence: TGCGCCAGCAGCTCAAGTAATGAGGGGACCGGGGAGCTGTTTTTT.

This clone was seen only once. CDR3 DNA: TGTGCCAGCAGCTTGGTCGGGGAAAGTATTGGCTACACCTTC. Amino acid sequence: CASSLVGESIGYTF. The chain is built from TRBV5-6 and TRBJ1-2, with D uncertain. V dropped 0 bases and J dropped 7 bases, with 13 bases sitting between them. This CDR3 has 14 residues. Germline V gene sequence: CDR1 SGHDT, CDR2 YYEEEE.

This chain links TRBV15 with TRBJ2-5; D remains ambiguous. V lost 5 bases to trimming and J lost 1 base, with 8 bases between them. The CDR3 contains 13 residues. The V gene's germline CDR1 is LNHNV and CDR2 YYDKDF (reference sequence). This CDR3 reads CATSASGQETQYF. CDR3 sequence (DNA): TGTGCCACCAGCGCGTCAGGCCAAGAGACCCAGTACTTC.

This clone was seen only a few times. This rearrangement joins TRBV7-9 to TRBJ1-1; D not resolved. The germline V and J ends were trimmed by 2 bases and 0 bases, with 4 bases remaining between them. The CDR3 runs to 13 residues. Germline V gene lookup returns CDR1 SEHNR and CDR2 FQNEAQ (reference sequence). The CDR3 reads CASSLFVNTEAFF. The CDR3 DNA reads TGTGCCAGCAGCTTATTTGTGAACACTGAAGCTTTCTTT.

This rearrangement joins TRBV6-5 to TRBJ1-1; D ambiguous. Trimming stripped 6 bases from V and 1 base from J, with 9 bases between. Germline CDR1 and CDR2: MNHEY and SVGAGI. This CDR3 is built from 13 residues. The CDR3 region is CASSRTGNTEAFF. The CDR3 DNA reads as TGTGCCAGCAGCCGCACGGGGAACACTGAAGCTTTCTTT.

The rearrangement uses TRBV6-1 and TRBJ1-2; D remains ambiguous. Trimming left V 5 bases short and J 3 bases short, with 10 bases between. Germline V CDR1 and CDR2: MNHNS, SASEGT. The CDR3 totals 13 residues. The CDR3 nucleotides read TGTGCCAGCAGTTCCACGGAATACTATGGCTACACCTTC. It specifies CASSSTEYYGYTF.

The chain combines TRBV4-3 with TRBJ2-2; D call uncertain. The CDR3 has 14 amino acids. Per the germline V gene, CDR1 is LGHNA and CDR2 is YSLEER. V shed 0 bases and J shed 6 bases, with 8 bases lying between them. CDR3 sequence: CASSQETRPGELFF. In DNA, the CDR3 is TGCGCCAGCAGCCAAGAAACCCGTCCCGGGGAGCTGTTTTTT.

The chain uses TRBV28 and TRBJ1-5; 9 nucleotides align to TRBD1. J gave up 6 bases and V 8 bases, and 8 bases lay outside the gene matches. Germline assignment: CDR1 MDHEN and CDR2 SYDVKM. This CDR3 has 14 residues. CDR3 in DNA: TGTGCCAGCCTCCATGGGACAGGGCCTCAGCCCCAGCATTTT. Its protein is CASLHGTGPQPQHF. The variable domain in full, with the rest retrieved from reference TRBV28 and TRBJ1-5, is DVKVTQSSRYLVKRTGEKVFLECVQDMDHENMFWYRQDPGLGLRLIYFSYDVKMKEKGDIPEGYSVSREKKERFSLILESASTNQTSMYLCASLHGTGPQPQHFGDGTRLSIL.

The chain uses TRBV18 and TRBJ2-2; D not certain. Germline CDR1 KGHSH, CDR2 LQKENI. The CDR3 contains 15 residues. The V gene lost 2 bases and the J gene lost 4 bases, with 11 bases spanning the gap. As DNA, the CDR3 is TGTGCCAGCTCACCAGAGTATGCGGCCACCGGGGAGCTGTTTTTT. It encodes CASSPEYAATGELFF.

This chain connects TRBV5-1 to TRBJ2-5; D is ambiguous. Germline V gene lookup returns CDR1 SGHRS and CDR2 YFSETQ. Trimming took off 0 bases at V and 0 bases at J, with 6 bases between the two ends. The CDR3 contains 14 residues. This CDR3 is CASSLDWYQETQYF. The CDR3 nucleotides read TGCGCCAGCAGCTTGGATTGGTACCAAGAGACCCAGTACTTC.

This clone was observed a single time. The chain employs TRBV4-1 and TRBJ1-2; D ambiguous. CDR3 length equals 14 residues. Deletions cut 1 base from V and 5 bases from J, with 11 bases between. Per germline, CDR1 MGHRA and CDR2 YSYEKL. The CDR3 sequence is CASSQGTGVYGYTF. The DNA for the CDR3 is TGCGCCAGCAGCCAAGGGACGGGAGTGTATGGCTACACCTTC.

The V gene is TRBV11-3, the J gene TRBJ2-7; 7 nucleotides agree with TRBD2. This CDR3 has 18 amino acids. J was trimmed by 2 bases and V by 5 bases; bases with no gene match: 18. CDR1 and CDR2 (germline): SGHNT, YENEEA. The CDR3 coding sequence is TGTGCCAGCAGCCCCCCCCCGGAGGTCCTAGCGGAAACCTACGAGCAGTACTTC. Its protein product is CASSPPPEVLAETYEQYF.

The chain combines TRBV19 with TRBJ1-1; a weak D match, TRBD1 (5 bases). CDR1 and CDR2 from the germline V gene are LNHDA and SQIVND (reference sequence). The CDR3 runs to 14 residues. Trimming pared 7 bases from V and 1 base from J, leaving 13 bases between. In DNA form, the CDR3 reads TGTGCCAGTAAGGTCAGGGAGGGGAACACTGAAGCTTTCTTT. It encodes CASKVREGNTEAFF.

Note on this clone: Possible read error: a much larger clone is one base away. The chain employs TRBV18 and TRBJ2-7; D perhaps matches TRBD2 (5 bases). The CDR3 has 14 residues. Germline CDR1 and CDR2: KGHSH and LQKENI. The V end was cut by 3 bases, the J end by 4 bases, with 13 bases between. CDR3 loop: CASSPAAGGYEQYF. The CDR3 DNA follows: TGTGCCAGCTCACCCGCGGCAGGCGGGTACGAGCAGTACTTC.

This chain uses TRBV6-4 with TRBJ2-2; perhaps TRBD2 as D (7 bases). The V end lost 5 bases, the J end lost 5 bases, and 12 bases lay between the germline ends. The CDR3 is 14 residues long. Germline loops: CDR1 MRHNA, CDR2 SNTAGT. CDR3 DNA: TGTGCCAGCAGTCAACAGGGAGGGACCGGGGAGCTGTTTTTT. Translation gives CASSQQGGTGELFF.

The chain has TRBV6-1 and TRBJ1-1; D may be TRBD1 (6 bases). Per germline, CDR1 MNHNS and CDR2 SASEGT. The CDR3 sequence is 17 residues long. Between the trimmed V and J ends, which lost 4 bases and 6 bases, there was a span of 24 bases. CDR3 protein: CASSGSQGSSRFSEAFF. The CDR3 nucleotides are TGTGCCAGCAGTGGCTCCCAGGGGTCAAGTAGGTTTTCTGAAGCTTTCTTT.

V and J are TRBV9 and TRBJ1-2; 8 positions agree with TRBD1. This CDR3 has 16 residues. Germline-derived CDR1 and CDR2 are SGDLS and YYNGEE. The J segment lost 8 bases and the V segment lost 0 bases, leaving 12 bases of the junction unmatched. CDR3 sequence (DNA): TGTGCCAGCAGCGTAGTGCCGGGAGGACAGGGTAACGGCTACACCTTC. This sequence encodes CASSVVPGGQGNGYTF.

This rearrangement joins TRBV11-2 to TRBJ2-7; D is unclear. Germline V CDR1 and CDR2: SGHAT, FQNNGV. There are 14 residues in the CDR3. The ends were cut back, 1 base at V and 1 base at J, with 8 bases in the middle. CDR3 protein: CASSLARYSYEQYF. For the CDR3, the DNA is TGTGCCAGCAGCTTAGCGCGATATTCCTACGAGCAGTACTTC.

The chain is built from TRBV6-4 and TRBJ2-7; D is undetermined. V lost 4 bases, J lost 0 bases, and 10 bases lay in between. From germline, CDR1 is MRHNA and CDR2 SNTAGT. The CDR3 is 14 amino acids. CDR3 protein: CASSVRASSYEQYF. The CDR3 region has the DNA TGTGCCAGCAGTGTTCGGGCTAGCTCCTACGAGCAGTACTTC.

V usage is TRBV2 and J usage is TRBJ2-5; the D call may be TRBD1 or TRBD2 (5 bases each). This CDR3 spans 14 amino acids. Trimming removed 5 bases from V and 3 bases from J, with 13 bases in between. The V gene's germline CDR1 is SNHLY and CDR2 FYNNEI. CDR3 sequence: CASSTNGGEETQYF. CDR3 nucleotides: TGTGCCAGCAGTACAAATGGGGGAGAAGAGACCCAGTACTTC.

V gene TRBV11-1 combines with J gene TRBJ1-1; D is unclear. The CDR3 extends over 13 amino acids. V shed 1 base and J shed 6 bases, with 9 bases lying between them. Germline values: CDR1 SGHAT, CDR2 FQDESV (reference sequence). The CDR3 loop reads CASSLGSGSEAFF. DNA of the CDR3: TGTGCCAGCAGCTTAGGTAGCGGATCTGAAGCTTTCTTT.

The rearrangement links TRBV5-6 to TRBJ1-2, with D maybe TRBD1 (5 bases). V shed 0 bases and J shed 1 base, with 13 bases lying between them. Germline V lookup: CDR1 SGHDT, CDR2 YYEEEE. CDR3 size: 16 residues. DNA for the CDR3: TGTGCCAGCAGCTTGGTACAAGGACAAATTAACTATGGCTACACCTTC. The encoded protein is CASSLVQGQINYGYTF.

The CDR3 DNA sequence: TGCGCCAGCAGCTTGGTTGCTAGCGGATTCGGGGAGACCCAGTACTTC. Amino acid sequence: CASSLVASGFGETQYF. The chain employs TRBV5-1 and TRBJ2-5; 7 bases align to TRBD2. The CDR3 covers 16 residues. Germline CDR1 and CDR2: SGHRS and YFSETQ. V trimming: 0 bases; J trimming: 5 bases; junction bases outside the gene matches: 10.

CDR3 bases: TGTGCCAGCAGCCAAGAAGGCAGGGACGGGTCCTACAATGAGCAGTTCTTC. It is translated as CASSQEGRDGSYNEQFF. The rearrangement links TRBV4-2 to TRBJ2-1; D is possibly TRBD1 or TRBD2 (5 bases each). The CDR3 is 17 amino acids. V was clipped by 0 bases and J by 1 base, with 13 bases between them. Germline CDR1 is LGHNA and CDR2 is YNFKEQ.